This T cell receptor beta chain is from a study of cytomegalovirus exposure and HLA in healthy donors. The study ran its PCR with 60 Vbeta and 13 Jbeta primers. Generated by immunoSEQ multiplex PCR, the TCRdb table keeps only in-frame clones and is missing some. The profile covers about 150,000 clones, with about 70% appearing a single time and about 10% taken by the ten largest. On this clone: The antigen remains unidentified.

With 2 bases removed from V and 2 bases from J, the gap between germline ends came to 7 bases. The CDR3 has 14 residues. Germline V gives CDR1 PRHDT, CDR2 FYEKMQ (reference sequence). Study outcomes and limitations: There were 150 to 200 TCR beta chains listed as cytomegalovirus-associated. Presence/absence results assume similar sequencing depth per donor, which may not hold. Judged likely to be a sequencing artifact was a cluster of highly shared sequence variants.

V and J are TRBV13 and TRBJ1-3; D possibly corresponds to TRBD1 (6 bases). The sample consisted of PBMCs. The clonotype comes from a man under 40 in good health and CMV-seropositive. The DNA of the CDR3 is TGTGCCAGCAGCTTAAGGACAGCTGGAAACACCATATATTTT. Amino acids: CASSLRTAGNTIYF.